These 10 T cell receptor beta chains were all obtained from the same sample, sequenced in a study of blood T cell repertoires in COVID-19. Method: immunoSEQ multiplex PCR; TCRdb's copy keeps in-frame clones and lacks some. The data show under 170,000 clones, with about 86% seen just once and less than 3.5% held by the top ten. The specimen was peripheral blood. The receptors were sampled from a man between 65 and 85 years old with acute or convalescent COVID-19.

This clone was seen a few times. The V gene is TRBV19, the J gene TRBJ1-5; 8 nucleotides line up with TRBD1. The CDR3 contains 17 residues. V shed 7 bases, J shed 5 bases, and the junction held 16 bases outside the gene matches. CDR1 and CDR2 (germline): LNHDA, SQIVND (reference sequence). This CDR3 reads CASTHPRTGISDQPQHF. CDR3 DNA: TGTGCCAGTACTCATCCTAGGACAGGGATTAGTGATCAGCCCCAGCATTTT. Drawing the rest from reference TRBV19 and TRBJ1-5, the complete variable domain is DGGITQSPKYLFRKEGQNVTLSCEQNLNHDAMYWYRQDPGQGLRLIYYSQIVNDFQKGDIAEGYSVSREKKESFPLTVTSAQKNPTAFYLCASTHPRTGISDQPQHFGDGTRLSIL.

This chain connects TRBV7-2 to TRBJ2-1; D remains ambiguous. V was trimmed by 2 bases and J by 0 bases, leaving 11 bases between them. The CDR3 loop spans 16 amino acids. In germline, CDR1 is SGHTA, CDR2 FQGNSA. The CDR3 nucleotides are TGTGCCAGCAGCTTATATCCCCCCGGCTCCTACAATGAGCAGTTCTTC. It is translated as CASSLYPPGSYNEQFF.

The gene calls are TRBV28 and TRBJ2-7, with 11 bases lining up with TRBD2. Germline V gene lookup returns CDR1 MDHEN and CDR2 SYDVKM. V trimming: 5 bases; J trimming: 7 bases; junction bases outside the gene matches: 10. The CDR3 is made up of 15 amino acids. Written as DNA, the CDR3 is TGTGCCAGCAGTCCCCCGGGACTAGCGGTCGGGGAGCAGTACTTC. Translating it yields CASSPPGLAVGEQYF.

The genes are TRBV7-8 and TRBJ2-1, with 15 nucleotides matching TRBD2. CDR3 length: 20 amino acids. The J segment lost 0 bases and the V segment lost 3 bases, leaving 9 bases of the junction unmatched. In germline, CDR1 is SGHVS, CDR2 FQNEAQ. The CDR3 loop reads CASSLVGTSGRKSSYNEQFF. The CDR3 nucleotides read TGTGCCAGCAGCTTGGTCGGGACTAGCGGGAGGAAGAGCTCCTACAATGAGCAGTTCTTC.

This chain connects TRBV3-1 (or the pseudogene TRBV3-2) to TRBJ1-2; 9 bases match TRBD1. The CDR3 is 14 amino acids. V shed 3 bases, J shed 9 bases, and the junction held 8 bases outside the gene matches. CDR1 and CDR2 from the germline V gene are LGHDT and YNNKEL (reference sequence). The CDR3 sequence is CASSQVGQGTSYTF. CDR3 DNA: TGTGCCAGCAGCCAGGTAGGACAGGGGACGAGCTACACCTTC.

This sequence joins TRBV7-2 and TRBJ1-5; perhaps TRBD1 as D (5 bases). V was clipped by 1 base and J by 9 bases, with 13 bases between them. This CDR3 has 14 amino acids. Germline assignment: CDR1 SGHTA and CDR2 FQGNSA. DNA for the CDR3: TGTGCCAGCAGCTTAGAGGCGGGGCAGGGGCCCCAGCATTTT. Translating it yields CASSLEAGQGPQHF.

The chain links TRBV7-2 to TRBJ1-1, with D unclear. V shed 6 bases and J shed 4 bases, with 12 bases lying between them. Germline loops: CDR1 SGHTA, CDR2 FQGNSA. The CDR3 runs to 13 residues. CDR3 residues: CASSSWSGTEAFF. The CDR3 bases are TGTGCCAGCAGTTCGTGGTCGGGCACTGAAGCTTTCTTT.

This clone was detected once. The genes are TRBV5-4 and TRBJ1-2; D is undetermined. This CDR3 is built from 13 residues. The V gene's germline CDR1 is SGHNT and CDR2 YYREEE (reference sequence). V lost 0 bases and J lost 2, with 5 bases in between. In DNA, the CDR3 is TGTGCCAGCAGCTTGGGTCAGAACTATGGCTACACCTTC. This translates into CASSLGQNYGYTF.

The V and J genes are TRBV16 and TRBJ2-2; tentative D call: TRBD1 (6 bases). The germline V gene encodes CDR1 KGHSY and CDR2 FQNENV. V shed 3 bases and J shed 1 base, with 12 bases lying between them. CDR3 size: 16 residues. The CDR3 region has the DNA TGTGCCAGCAGCCAGCCCAAACAGGGGAACACCGGGGAGCTGTTTTTT. It codes for CASSQPKQGNTGELFF. Full variable domain (outside the CDR3, taken from reference TRBV16 and TRBJ2-2): GEEVAQTPKHLVRGEGQKAKLYCAPIKGHSYVFWYQQVLKNEFKFLISFQNENVFDETGMPKERFSAKCLPNSPCSLEIQATKLEDSAVYFCASSQPKQGNTGELFFGEGSRLTVL.

With regard to this clone: The germline gene is not matched at one end of the junction; a read error may be the cause. This chain joins TRBV7-7 and TRBJ2-1, with TRBD2 as a possible D gene (7 bases). The CDR3 spans 15 residues. Germline CDR1 SSHAT, CDR2 FNYEAQ (reference sequence). The CDR3 DNA follows: TGTGCTAGCAGCTTAGGACAGAACGGGGGGAATGAGCAGTTCTTC. Its translation is CASSLGQNGGNEQFF.